This T cell receptor (beta chain) was retrieved from a study of blood T cell repertoires in COVID-19 (TCRdb year 2020). With regard to the full study: Samples covering the acute and convalescent phases of COVID-19 were provided by collaborators in the United States, Italy and Spain. Nearly every sample came with metadata listing a de-identified subject ID, COVID-19 status, age in years and sex. The repertoires were released in a freely available public database meant as a resource for research on the immune response to SARS-CoV-2. The prospective study material was composed of cDNA or gDNA derived from T cells, B-cell-depleted T cells, or PBMCs. The samples were drawn from the first 160 participants of the ongoing ImmuneRACE study and from roughly 1,300 subjects provided by 6 global collaborators. HLA class I and class II types, where available, came from metadata supplied by the sample provider rather than from assay-based typing. Deeply sampled blood TCRbeta repertoires from subjects exposed to, actively infected with, or recovered from COVID-19 were included in the dataset. What the research found in general, with its limitations: Clinical and demographic metadata were provided uncurated, with the amount varying by source and participant.

Participants in the prospective study were aged roughly 18 to 100 years, lived in some 24 United States geographic areas, and enrolled through a virtual design. To assign participants to cohorts, the prospective study relied on clinical history that participants themselves reported in a screening survey and a study questionnaire. Exposed participants had been in contact with someone with a PCR-confirmed or clinician-diagnosed COVID-19 case within 2 weeks of study entry. In the prospective study, mobile phlebotomists collected whole blood, serum and a nasopharyngeal or oropharyngeal swab from each participant. Prospective study participants could optionally give additional blood draws and questionnaires over a roughly 2-month period. Before DNA extraction, prospective study blood samples were shipped either frozen or at room temperature. With regard to this clone: Its antigen is not yet known. It has no much larger one-base neighbor in the sample; base qualities were not kept.

TCRbeta CDR3 regions were amplified from genomic DNA by means of the immunoSEQ Assay, a bias-controlled multiplex PCR. In the original analysis: Nucleated cell counts per sample were estimated from amplification of reference gene primers within the assay. Sequence reads were collapsed and filtered to measure the absolute abundance of every unique TCRbeta CDR3 rearrangement. For each sample, productive Simpson clonality was calculated by taking the square root of Simpson's diversity index across productive rearrangements. In its TCRdb copy, this immuneACCESS table keeps in-frame sequences only and misses some clones. Where compared with another copy, unresolved V genes explain less than half of these, and the others have no known cause. V and J calls and clone size are copied from that table; D and trimming were computed from the DNA. The sample includes 250,000 or so clones, with roughly 81% observed a single time. The ten most abundant clones make up about 7% of the sample.

The sequenced material came from PBMCs or T cells enriched from blood (not recorded which). The receptor comes from a woman between 45 and 65 years old who had been exposed to COVID-19.

The CDR3 sequence is CASTGPGQNYTF. At the DNA level, the sequence is TGTGCCAGCACTGGACCGGGACAGAACTACACCTTC. Recombination linked TRBV6-6 to TRBJ1-2; 7 central nucleotides agree with TRBD1. Counted from cysteine to phenylalanine, this CDR3 has 12 amino acids. Kept here is only the CDR3 DNA, which spans 36 bases and is read in frame from base 1. Per the germline V gene (reference sequence), MNHNY is the CDR1 and SVGAGI is the CDR2. Trimming takes 7 bases off V and 10 bases off J; junction bases not matched to a gene: 9.